These 3 T cell receptor beta chains share one sample of origin, sequenced in a study of neoadjuvant anti-PD-1 for oral cavity cancer. Generated by immunoSEQ multiplex PCR, the TCRdb table keeps only in-frame clones and is missing some. The table has some 15,000 clones, over 55% seen once. The sample in question was PBMCs, obtained before nivolumab (anti-PD-1) treatment. All receptors come from a person aged 40 to 85 with oral cavity squamous cell carcinoma.

This clone was seen only once. V gene TRBV5-1 combines with J gene TRBJ1-4; perhaps TRBD1 as D (5 bases). The CDR3 totals 15 residues. Germline CDR1 SGHRS, CDR2 YFSETQ. V lost 0 bases, J lost 7 bases, and 13 bases lay in between. The CDR3 DNA reads TGCGCCAGCAGCTTGGAGGGCAGGGAAGGTGAAAAACTGTTTTTT. It translates to CASSLEGREGEKLFF.

This rearrangement joins TRBV28 to TRBJ2-6; the match to TRBD2 covers 8 bases. After removal of 7 bases from V and 0 bases from J, the junction contained 5 bases not matched to a gene. CDR3 length: 16 amino acids. Germline V gene lookup returns CDR1 MDHEN and CDR2 SYDVKM. CDR3 amino acids: CASIAGGFSGANVLTF. The CDR3 DNA follows: TGTGCCAGCATCGCGGGAGGTTTCTCTGGGGCCAACGTCCTGACTTTC.

V usage is TRBV2 and J usage is TRBJ1-1; D remains ambiguous. Trimming took 2 bases from V and 1 from J, leaving 8 bases between them. The CDR3 sequence is 14 residues long. Germline assignment: CDR1 SNHLY and CDR2 FYNNEI. The CDR3 is CASSELGGNTEAFF. Written as DNA, the CDR3 is TGTGCCAGCAGTGAACTCGGAGGGAACACTGAAGCTTTCTTT.